The T cell receptor beta chain under discussion was sequenced for a study of OX40 agonist ivuxolimab in advanced cancers. Background for the entire study: Ivuxolimab was an agonistic, fully human IgG2 monoclonal antibody directed against OX40 (CD134), a costimulatory receptor. Partial responses were achieved by three dose-escalation patients, of whom one had hepatocellular carcinoma and two had cutaneous melanoma. Of the 52 patients in dose escalation, 19 had hepatocellular carcinoma, some 15 had melanoma, 9 had renal cell carcinoma and 9 had head and neck cancer. The dose-escalation cohort was about 87% male with a mean age of approximately 59 years, ranging from roughly 23 to 90. Patients were allowed to have had prior anti-PD-1, anti-PD-L1 or anti-CTLA-4 therapy, and approximately 40% of the dose-escalation patients had previously received checkpoint inhibitors. Intravenous ivuxolimab was administered to patients every 2 weeks at six dose levels: 0.01, 0.1, 0.3, 1.5, 3 and 10 mg/kg. The paper covers the monotherapy dose-escalation part of the phase I ivuxolimab trial, which included N ≈ 50 patients. Peripheral TCRbeta sequencing aimed to test whether ivuxolimab altered TCR sequence diversity and caused clonal T-cell expansion. On the study overall, not on this receptor specifically: In partial responders in the 0.1-3.0 mg/kg groups, normalized peripheral clonal expansion was found to be among the lowest, especially among CD8+ T cells. At doses of 0.1 to 3.0 mg/kg, clonal expansion of both CD4+ and CD8+ blood T cells was observed from baseline to week 6. After ivuxolimab, expanded clones were on average more numerous among CD8+ T cells than among CD4+ T cells. Low levels of normalized T-cell clonal expansion were also seen in some nonresponding patients. Which antigens the clonally expanded peripheral T cells were specific for was not determined.

To note about this clone: Its target antigen remains unknown. No much larger clone exists at a distance of one base, and base qualities are not known.

The trial excluded patients who had a history of autoimmune disease or who were on systemic immunosuppression. Peripheral blood for TCR sequencing was collected from all dose cohorts at baseline, on cycle 4 day 1, and on cycle 7 day 1. The samples were taken from a phase I, first-in-human, multicenter, open-label dose-escalation trial of ivuxolimab. Adults with locally advanced or metastatic melanoma, renal cell, hepatocellular, or head and neck squamous cell carcinoma were enrolled in the trial. Before TCR sequencing, CD4+ T cells and CD8+ T cells from peripheral blood were sorted into separate populations. The CDR3, cysteine through phenylalanine, is 16 amino acids long. Of the read, only the CDR3 DNA is kept; its 48 bases are in frame from base 1. The germline ends are 10 bases apart after V is trimmed by 0 bases and J by 0 bases. Sequences MGHRA (CDR1) and YSYEKL (CDR2) are obtained from the germline V gene.

For sequencing of the TCRbeta CDR3 region, genomic DNA was extracted from the sorted cells. The immunoSEQ Assay was used to sequence the TCRbeta CDR3 regions. Not all clones reach the TCRdb copy of this immuneACCESS table, which keeps in-frame sequences only. Checked studies attribute under half of the gap to unresolved V genes and leave the rest unexplained. The sample table records about 36,000 clones; approximately 80% of these occur just once. In total, the top ten clones hold around 13% of the sample. The receptor was isolated from an adult with an advanced solid tumor such as melanoma, head and neck, liver or kidney cancer. The material sequenced was CD4+ or CD8+ T cells sorted from blood, taken in a trial of the OX40 agonist ivuxolimab. The chain is assembled from TRBV4-1 and TRBJ2-3, and perhaps TRBD1 as D gene, on 6 matching bases. The sequence in DNA is TGCGCCAGCAGCCAAGACAGGGGCGTAAGCACAGATACGCAGTATTTT. This encodes CASSQDRGVSTDTQYF.